A selection of T cell receptor beta chains follows, all from one sample in a study of OX40 agonist ivuxolimab in advanced cancers. Assay used: immunoSEQ multiplex PCR; TCRdb lists only in-frame clones, some missing. The table includes 85,000 to 90,000 clones, about 93% detected once. Source: CD4+ or CD8+ T cells sorted from blood, taken in a trial of the OX40 agonist ivuxolimab. These receptors all come from an adult with an advanced solid tumor such as melanoma, head and neck, liver or kidney cancer. Both conserved end residues are part of each CDR3. The order of the fields is D gene, V gene, clone size, J gene, CDR3 protein, CDR3 DNA. A D gene is named only where the DNA matches it firmly. Expanded clones are given a class, and other clones once, few, many or no size at all.

NA	TRBV29-1	once	TRBJ1-1	CSVGGQSNTEAFF	TGCAGCGTTGGGGGGCAGTCCAACACTGAAGCTTTCTTT
TRBD2	TRBV28	once	TRBJ2-7	CASSLYLAGAGEQYF	TGTGCCAGCAGTTTATACCTAGCGGGAGCAGGCGAGCAGTACTTC
NA	TRBV11-2	once	TRBJ2-7	CASSLAEYGYEQYF	TGTGCCAGCAGCTTAGCTGAGTATGGCTACGAGCAGTACTTC
NA	TRBV7-2	NA	TRBJ1-3	CASSPQGFSGNTIYF	TGTGCCAGCAGCCCACAGGGCTTCTCTGGAAACACCATATATTTT
NA	TRBV5-1	NA	TRBJ2-6	CASSTTVSGANVLTF	TGCGCCAGCAGCACAACAGTCTCTGGGGCCAACGTCCTGACTTTC
NA	TRBV10-1	NA	TRBJ2-7	CASSEGAPYEQYF	TGCGCCAGCAGTGAGGGGGCCCCCTACGAGCAGTACTTC
TRBD1	TRBV4-1	NA	TRBJ2-5	CASSRKTGYQETQYF	TGCGCCAGCAGCCGAAAGACAGGGTATCAAGAGACCCAGTACTTC
NA	TRBV7-2	NA	TRBJ1-1	CASSLDRNTEAFF	TGTGCCAGCAGCTTAGACAGGAACACTGAAGCTTTCTTT
NA	TRBV28	NA	TRBJ2-7	CASRLTGTPLDEQYF	TGTGCCAGCAGACTCACCGGGACCCCACTCGACGAGCAGTACTTC
NA	TRBV6-4	NA	TRBJ2-2	CASSPAASSTGELFF	TGTGCCAGCAGCCCGGCGGCGTCGAGCACCGGGGAGCTGTTTTTT
TRBD2	TRBV27	NA	TRBJ2-1	CASSLSGGLAGADEQFF	TGTGCCAGCAGTTTAAGCGGGGGGCTAGCGGGAGCAGATGAGCAGTTCTTC
TRBD1	TRBV2	NA	TRBJ1-4	CAMAGTGNEKLFF	TGTGCCATGGCCGGGACAGGAAATGAAAAACTGTTTTTT
NA	TRBV27	NA	TRBJ1-2	CASSAQGMRRGYTF	TGTGCCAGCAGTGCCCAGGGGATGCGTCGAGGCTACACCTTC
TRBD1	TRBV5-1	NA	TRBJ1-1	CASSLYRGSMNTEAFF	TGCGCCAGCAGCTTATACAGGGGGAGCATGAACACTGAAGCTTTCTTT
NA	TRBV25-1	NA	TRBJ2-3	CASSEGAAIDTQYF	TGTGCCAGCAGTGAAGGGGCGGCCATAGATACGCAGTATTTT
NA	TRBV14	NA	TRBJ2-4	CASSQDKAGNIQYF	TGTGCCAGCAGCCAAGATAAGGCCGGAAACATTCAGTACTTC
TRBD2	TRBV18	NA	TRBJ2-7	CASSRREGGYEQYF	TGTGCCAGCTCACGGCGGGAGGGTGGCTACGAGCAGTACTTC
NA	TRBV4-1	NA	TRBJ2-5	CASSRQHRAGETQYF	TGCGCCAGCAGCCGCCAACACAGGGCTGGAGAGACCCAGTACTTC
TRBD1	TRBV7-8	once	TRBJ1-3	CASSLQQGDSGNTIYF	TGTGCCAGCAGCTTGCAACAGGGGGACTCTGGAAACACCATATATTTT
NA	TRBV25-1	NA	TRBJ2-7	CASWGQPGGQYF	TGTGCCAGCTGGGGACAGCCGGGGGGGCAGTACTTC
NA	TRBV28	NA	TRBJ2-7	CASIRGAASYEQYF	TGTGCCAGCATAAGGGGGGCGGCCTCCTACGAGCAGTACTTC
TRBD2	TRBV30	NA	TRBJ2-5	CAWSSTSKETQYF	TGTGCCTGGAGTTCGACTAGCAAAGAGACCCAGTACTTC
NA	TRBV5-1	NA	TRBJ1-5	CASSLVAGIQPQHF	TGCGCCAGCAGCTTGGTGGCAGGGATCCAGCCCCAGCATTTT
NA	TRBV19	NA	TRBJ2-2	CASSILGTGELFF	TGTGCCAGTAGTATTCTCGGCACCGGGGAGCTGTTTTTT
NA	TRBV28	NA	TRBJ2-2	CASSFDRVPGELFF	TGTGCCAGCAGTTTTGACCGAGTCCCCGGGGAGCTGTTTTTT
NA	TRBV28	once	TRBJ2-5	CASRSVGLDGETQYF	TGTGCCAGCAGGTCCGTGGGGCTGGACGGAGAGACCCAGTACTTC
NA	TRBV6-6	NA	TRBJ1-1	CASSYGGEGTEAFF	TGTGCCAGCAGTTACGGGGGGGAGGGCACTGAAGCTTTCTTT
NA	TRBV25-1	NA	TRBJ1-1	CASRGGLSGEAFF	TGTGCCAGCAGGGGTGGGCTATCGGGTGAAGCTTTCTTT